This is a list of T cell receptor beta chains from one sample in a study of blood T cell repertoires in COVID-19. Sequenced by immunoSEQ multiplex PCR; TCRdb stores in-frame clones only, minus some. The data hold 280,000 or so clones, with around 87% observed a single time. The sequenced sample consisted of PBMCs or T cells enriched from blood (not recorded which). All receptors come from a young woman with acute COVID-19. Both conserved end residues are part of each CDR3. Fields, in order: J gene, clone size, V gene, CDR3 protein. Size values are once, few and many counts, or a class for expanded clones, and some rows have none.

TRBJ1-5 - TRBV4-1 CASSREGGGYNQPQHF
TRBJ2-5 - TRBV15 CATSRDVYSFQETQYF
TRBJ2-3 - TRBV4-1 CASSQEASGRVTDTQYF
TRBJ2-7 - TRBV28 CASSLVGTSFAEYF
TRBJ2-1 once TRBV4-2 CASSQDRGWNEQFF
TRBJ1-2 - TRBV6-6 CASSQTGGIGGYTF
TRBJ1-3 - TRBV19 CATKRGMRQRKNGNTIYF
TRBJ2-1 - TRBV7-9 CASSHLGDEQFF
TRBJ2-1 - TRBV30 CAWNMGQGHYNEQFF
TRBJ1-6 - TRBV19 CASRDRTGGGSPLHF
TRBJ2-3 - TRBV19 CASTSWADTQYF
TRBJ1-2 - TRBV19 CASLFPGGANYGYTF
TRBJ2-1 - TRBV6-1 CASSERASGSRQFF
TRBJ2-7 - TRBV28 CASKLTGFEQYF
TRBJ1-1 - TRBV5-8 CASSLASEAFF
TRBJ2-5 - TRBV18 CASSPQREGLETQYF
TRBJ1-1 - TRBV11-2 CASSLAGQGLFTEAFF
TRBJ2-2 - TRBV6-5 CASSYGGTDTGELFF
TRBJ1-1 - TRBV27 CASSLNTGGPTEAFF
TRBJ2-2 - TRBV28 CASSLAGVNTGELFF
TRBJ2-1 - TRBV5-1 CASSLVVTSDLNEQFF
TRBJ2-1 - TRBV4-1 CASSPLGGLAGANEQFF
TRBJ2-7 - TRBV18 CASSPGTDREQYF
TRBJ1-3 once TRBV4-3 CASSQEIPTSSFSGNTIYF
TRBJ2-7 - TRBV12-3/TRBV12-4 CASSRDRSYEQYF
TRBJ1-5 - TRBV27 CASSSDRDQPQHF
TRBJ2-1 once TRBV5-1 CASSWGEGLEGEQFF
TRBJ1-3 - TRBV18 CASSPPVTGKSGNTIYF
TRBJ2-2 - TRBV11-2 CASSQGQEANTGELFF
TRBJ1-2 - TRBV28 CASSLTMGAYTF
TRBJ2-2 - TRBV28 CASSFWTGGNTGELFF
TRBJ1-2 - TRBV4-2 CASSQALQGFNYGYTF
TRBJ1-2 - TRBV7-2 CASSLGRDPDREGYTF
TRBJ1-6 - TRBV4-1 CASGDRRGGKNNSPLHF
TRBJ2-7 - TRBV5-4 CASTKTGDYEQYF
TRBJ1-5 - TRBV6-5 CASSYEDRESNQPQHF
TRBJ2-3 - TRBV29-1 CSVETVAGPRDTQYF
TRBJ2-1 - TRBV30 CAWSAHAPGLADNRQFF
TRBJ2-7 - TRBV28 CAIETGLREQYF
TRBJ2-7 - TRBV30 CAWLGQATHEQYF
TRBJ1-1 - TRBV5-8 CASSFNPALPGGEAFF
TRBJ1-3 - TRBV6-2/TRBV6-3 CASSGRGLSSGNTIYF
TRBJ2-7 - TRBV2 CASSPGQGMYEQYF
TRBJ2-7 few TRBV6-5 CASSSDSRTYEQYF